The 25 T cell receptor beta chains below come from one sample, sequenced in a study of T cell responses to AZD1222 COVID-19 vaccine. Repertoires were generated with immunoSEQ multiplex PCR, while TCRdb's copy carries only in-frame clones and drops some. The sample consists of fewer than 200,000 clones, roughly 92% of them appearing once. The source material was peripheral blood, sampled 28 days after the second dose of the MenACWY control vaccine. Every receptor here comes from an adult who received the MenACWY meningococcal vaccine as a control.

This clone turned up a few times. This rearrangement joins TRBV19 to TRBJ1-1; weak D call: TRBD1 (6 bases). The CDR3 sequence is 13 residues long. The germline V gene encodes CDR1 LNHDA and CDR2 SQIVND (reference sequence). Trimming removed 5 bases from V and 7 bases from J, with 14 bases in between. The CDR3 sequence: CASSPGGLGEAFF. The CDR3 DNA reads TGTGCCAGTAGTCCCGGGGGGCTGGGTGAAGCTTTCTTT. The complete variable domain, with remaining parts taken from reference TRBV19 and TRBJ1-1, reads DGGITQSPKYLFRKEGQNVTLSCEQNLNHDAMYWYRQDPGQGLRLIYYSQIVNDFQKGDIAEGYSVSREKKESFPLTVTSAQKNPTAFYLCASSPGGLGEAFFGQGTRLTVV.

J is TRBJ2-1 and V is TRBV9; TRBD2 agrees at 14 bases. The V segment lost 4 bases and the J segment 4 bases; nucleotides outside the gene matches: 10. The CDR3 loop spans 18 amino acids. Germline-derived CDR1 and CDR2 are SGDLS and YYNGEE. The CDR3 DNA reads as TGTGCCAGCAGCCTAGGGGCGACTAGCGGGAGGGGATACAATGAGCAGTTCTTC. The encoded protein is CASSLGATSGRGYNEQFF.

The chain couples TRBV10-1 to TRBJ1-6; a weak D match, TRBD1 (5 bases). This CDR3 has 17 amino acids. Germline V gene data show CDR1 as WNHNN and CDR2 as SYGVQD (reference sequence). V dropped 0 bases and J dropped 6 bases, with 15 bases sitting between them. CDR3 bases: TGCGCCAGCAGTGAGTCGAGGTTTGGGACCGCTAATTCACCCCTCCACTTT. It codes for CASSESRFGTANSPLHF.

The V gene is TRBV12-5, the J gene TRBJ2-4; D tentatively reads TRBD1 or TRBD2 (5 bases each). The length of the CDR3 is 15 residues. The V and J ends lost 2 bases and 6 bases respectively, with 14 bases between them. Germline V gene sequence: CDR1 LGHNT, CDR2 FRNRAP. This CDR3 reads CASGLLAGTLNIQYF. The CDR3 DNA is TGTGCTAGTGGTTTGTTGGCCGGGACCCTAAACATTCAGTACTTC. The variable domain in full, completed from reference TRBV12-5 and TRBJ2-4, reads DARVTQTPRHKVTEMGQEVTMRCQPILGHNTVFWYRQTMMQGLELLAYFRNRAPLDDSGMPKDRFSAEMPDATLATLKIQPSEPRDSAVYFCASGLLAGTLNIQYFGAGTRLSVL.

J is TRBJ1-2 and V is TRBV28; D is unresolved. Trimming removed 3 bases from V and 7 bases from J, with 9 bases in between. Germline loops: CDR1 MDHEN, CDR2 SYDVKM. The CDR3 runs to 12 residues. CDR3 DNA sequence: TGTGCCAGCAGTTTGTTAAGGACTGGCTACACCTTC. This encodes CASSLLRTGYTF.

V is TRBV5-1 and J is TRBJ1-3; weak D call: TRBD1 (6 bases). Trimming stripped 0 bases from V and 1 base from J, with 8 bases between. The CDR3 spans 15 residues. From germline, CDR1 is SGHRS and CDR2 YFSETQ. CDR3 in amino acids: CASSLGTDSGNTIYF. The CDR3 DNA is TGCGCCAGCAGCTTGGGGACAGATTCTGGAAACACCATATATTTT.

The chain couples TRBV27 to TRBJ1-6, with TRBD1 matching over 9 bases. Losses at the gene ends were 1 base for V and 0 bases for J; bases not matched to a gene: 4. Germline CDR1 and CDR2: MNHEY and SMNVEV (reference sequence). This CDR3 region has 18 residues. The CDR3 nucleotides read TGTGCCAGCAGTTTATGGGGACAGGGAGGCTCCTATAATTCACCCCTCCACTTT. It codes for CASSLWGQGGSYNSPLHF.

The J gene is TRBJ1-2, the V gene TRBV7-3; 7 bases match TRBD1. The CDR3 is 14 residues long. Germline V gives CDR1 SGHTA, CDR2 FQGTGA. V was pared by 5 bases and J by 8 bases, with 11 bases of the junction left unmatched. CDR3 bases: TGTGCCAGCAGCACAGACAGGGCGCTAACCGGCTACACCTTC. As protein: CASSTDRALTGYTF.

The chain employs TRBV10-3 and TRBJ1-5; 8 positions agree with TRBD1. The CDR3 has 17 amino acids. Germline V CDR1 and CDR2: ENHRY, SYGVKD. The V gene end was trimmed by 2 bases and the J gene end by 2 bases; junction bases not matched to a gene: 8. Written as DNA, the CDR3 is TGTGCCATCAGTGAGAGTGGACAGGGTAAAGGCAATCAGCCCCAGCATTTT. Encoded protein: CAISESGQGKGNQPQHF.

The rearrangement uses TRBV9 and TRBJ2-1, with 12 positions matching TRBD2. The J segment lost 6 bases and the V segment lost 0 bases, leaving 4 bases of the junction unmatched. The CDR3 consists of 16 residues. Germline-derived CDR1 and CDR2 are SGDLS and YYNGEE. In DNA form, the CDR3 reads TGTGCCAGCAGCGTAGTGACTAGCGGGAGCTCCAATGAGCAGTTCTTC. Protein: CASSVVTSGSSNEQFF.

This rearrangement joins TRBV7-3 to TRBJ2-1, with D possibly matching TRBD2 (6 bases). Trimming left V 5 bases short and J 4 bases short, with 15 bases between. This CDR3 region has 15 residues. Germline V gives CDR1 SGHTA, CDR2 FQGTGA. The CDR3 nucleotides read TGTGCCAGCAGCCTCGTGGCTAGCGCGTACAATGAGCAGTTCTTC. Residues: CASSLVASAYNEQFF.

J is TRBJ1-2 and V is TRBV28; D not certain. The CDR3 sequence is 13 residues long. Germline CDR1 and CDR2: MDHEN and SYDVKM. The germline V and J ends were trimmed by 3 bases and 10 bases, with 15 bases remaining between them. CDR3 sequence: CASSFGSVQDYTF. The CDR3 nucleotides read TGTGCCAGCAGTTTCGGTTCGGTGCAGGACTACACCTTC.

The chain recombines TRBV5-6 with TRBJ1-2; no clear D gene. The CDR3 runs to 11 residues. The V and J ends lost 0 bases and 5 bases respectively, with 2 bases between them. The germline V gene has CDR1 SGHDT and CDR2 YYEEEE. The CDR3 sequence: CASSLGYGYTF. The CDR3, as DNA: TGTGCCAGCAGCTTGGGGTATGGCTACACCTTC.

The chain combines TRBV28 with TRBJ1-1; D is unclear. The CDR3 contains 16 residues. Germline assignment: CDR1 MDHEN and CDR2 SYDVKM. V was trimmed by 3 bases and J by 0 bases, leaving 14 bases between them. In DNA, the CDR3 is TGTGCCAGCAGTTTGGACCCACGTCGCATGAACACTGAAGCTTTCTTT. Translation gives CASSLDPRRMNTEAFF.

This clone was seen a single time. V usage is TRBV12-5 and J usage is TRBJ2-2, with 12 bases identical to TRBD2. V shed 4 bases and J 6 bases; nucleotides not matched to a gene: 15. CDR1 LGHNT and CDR2 FRNRAP come from the germline V gene. The CDR3 totals 19 residues. The CDR3 nucleotides read TGTGCTAGTGGTTCCCCGGGACTAGCGGGTGTCGGGAGATCCGGGGAGCTGTTTTTT. This gives the protein CASGSPGLAGVGRSGELFF.

The chain recombines TRBV3-1 (or the pseudogene TRBV3-2) with TRBJ2-1, with a possible D match to TRBD2 (6 bases). Germline assignment: CDR1 LGHDT and CDR2 YNNKEL (reference sequence). Trimming shortened V by 1 base and J by 10 bases, and 20 bases separated the two germline ends. The CDR3 runs to 16 residues. The CDR3 region is CASSQGSLALRREQFF. The CDR3 DNA sequence: TGTGCCAGCAGCCAAGGGTCCCTAGCGCTACGGAGGGAGCAGTTCTTC.

This clone was counted a single time. V usage is TRBV5-5 and J usage is TRBJ2-2; 9 positions match TRBD1. The CDR3 contains 16 residues. With 4 bases clipped from V and 3 bases from J, the junction kept 7 bases outside the gene matches. Germline V lookup: CDR1 SGHKS, CDR2 YYEKEE (reference sequence). CDR3 DNA: TGTGCCAGCAGCCTCAACAGGGGGCTCGACACCGGGGAGCTGTTTTTT. Its translation is CASSLNRGLDTGELFF.

V usage is TRBV30 and J usage is TRBJ2-1; 7 bases match TRBD2. The V gene end was trimmed by 8 bases and the J gene end by 4 bases; junction bases not matched to a gene: 11. This CDR3 is 14 amino acids long. Germline assignment: CDR1 GTSNPN and CDR2 SVGIG (reference sequence). The CDR3 loop reads CAGSLANTYNEQFF. DNA for the CDR3: TGTGCCGGCTCACTAGCGAACACTTACAATGAGCAGTTCTTC.

V gene TRBV3-1 (or the pseudogene TRBV3-2) combines with J gene TRBJ2-1; 7 nucleotides agree with TRBD2. CDR3 length equals 17 residues. The ends lost 3 bases at V and 2 bases at J; junction bases unmatched: 10. Germline values: CDR1 LGHDT, CDR2 YNNKEL (reference sequence). CDR3 region: CASSQMEGAGAYNEQFF. For the CDR3, the DNA is TGTGCCAGCAGCCAGATGGAAGGCGCGGGGGCCTACAATGAGCAGTTCTTC.

This sequence joins TRBV5-1 and TRBJ2-3, with TRBD2 matching 7 bases. V shed 5 bases and J 2 bases; nucleotides not matched to a gene: 5. The CDR3 has 14 amino acids. CDR1 is SGHRS, CDR2 YFSETQ, per germline. CDR3 loop: CASSTTSATDTQYF. The CDR3 DNA sequence: TGCGCCAGCAGTACAACTAGCGCCACAGATACGCAGTATTTT.

This clone appeared once. This chain's CDR3 is CASSLVSGQRDYGYTF. The CDR3 coding sequence is TGTGCCAGCAGCTTAGTGTCGGGACAGCGGGACTATGGCTACACCTTC. V gene TRBV11-2 combines with J gene TRBJ1-2; 7 nucleotides line up with TRBD1. CDR3 size: 16 residues. After removal of 1 base from V and 3 bases from J, the junction contained 8 bases not matched to a gene. CDR1 SGHAT and CDR2 FQNNGV come from the germline V gene.

The rearrangement uses TRBV3-1 (or the pseudogene TRBV3-2) and TRBJ2-3; the D is unclear. Trimming took off 3 bases at V and 2 bases at J, with 3 bases between the two ends. The germline V gene has CDR1 LGHDT and CDR2 YNNKEL (reference sequence). CDR3 length equals 12 residues. In DNA form, the CDR3 reads TGTGCCAGCAGCCAGTTCACAGATACGCAGTATTTT. Its protein is CASSQFTDTQYF.

The chain is built from TRBV6-2 or TRBV6-3 and TRBJ1-2; D unresolved. CDR3 length: 15 residues. The germline gives CDR1 MNHEY, CDR2 SVGEGT. Deletions cut 1 base from V and 4 bases from J, with 13 bases between. The CDR3 DNA is TGTGCCAGCAGTTACTATCGGTTACCTGGCTATGGCTACACCTTC. Its protein is CASSYYRLPGYGYTF.

The chain recombines TRBV24-1 with TRBJ1-5; D is ambiguous. Looked up from germline, CDR1 is KGHDR and CDR2 is SFDVKD. V was clipped by 1 base and J by 0 bases, with 9 bases between them. The CDR3 loop spans 16 amino acids. Here the CDR3 DNA reads TGTGCCACCAGTGATTTTCATCAGGTTAGCAATCAGCCCCAGCATTTT. It yields the protein CATSDFHQVSNQPQHF.

The rearrangement uses TRBV3-1 (or the pseudogene TRBV3-2) and TRBJ1-5, with TRBD1 as a possible D gene (5 bases). The V gene lost 4 bases and the J gene lost 10 bases, with 17 bases spanning the gap. Looked up from germline, CDR1 is LGHDT and CDR2 is YNNKEL (reference sequence). This CDR3 contains 14 residues. For the CDR3, the DNA is TGTGCCAGCAGCCCCACCCTAACCGGGACCCCCCAGCATTTT. It specifies CASSPTLTGTPQHF.